This T cell receptor (beta chain) was identified in a study of T cell responses to AZD1222 COVID-19 vaccine. Across the whole study: The study pooled second doses at about 4 or about 12 weeks.

Sequencing was performed with immunoSEQ multiplex PCR; in TCRdb, only in-frame clones are kept and a portion is missing. The sample carries 100,000 to 150,000 clones, 90% to 95% recorded once. Germline V CDR1 and CDR2: SNHLY, FYNNEI. The V end lost 3 bases, the J end lost 3 bases, and 18 bases lay between the germline ends. The CDR3 length is 16 residues. Study-wide points: Clonal diversity was possibly underestimated, and the donors were mostly white British, with more females.

Of note for this clone: Its antigen is not identified.

The genes are TRBV2 and TRBJ2-7, with D uncertain. This TCR was recovered from an adult in good health. The source was peripheral blood, collected on day 0 of AZD1222 vaccination. The DNA of the CDR3 is TGTGCCAGCAGTGAGCTGGGGTTTGTGGACGGCTACGAGCAGTACTTC. Amino acid sequence: CASSELGFVDGYEQYF. The full variable domain, its missing parts supplied by reference TRBV2 and TRBJ2-7, is EPEVTQTPSHQVTQMGQEVILRCVPISNHLYFYWYRQILGQKVEFLVSFYNNEISEKSEIFDDQFSVERPDGSNFTLKIRSTKLEDSAMYFCASSELGFVDGYEQYFGPGTRLTVT.